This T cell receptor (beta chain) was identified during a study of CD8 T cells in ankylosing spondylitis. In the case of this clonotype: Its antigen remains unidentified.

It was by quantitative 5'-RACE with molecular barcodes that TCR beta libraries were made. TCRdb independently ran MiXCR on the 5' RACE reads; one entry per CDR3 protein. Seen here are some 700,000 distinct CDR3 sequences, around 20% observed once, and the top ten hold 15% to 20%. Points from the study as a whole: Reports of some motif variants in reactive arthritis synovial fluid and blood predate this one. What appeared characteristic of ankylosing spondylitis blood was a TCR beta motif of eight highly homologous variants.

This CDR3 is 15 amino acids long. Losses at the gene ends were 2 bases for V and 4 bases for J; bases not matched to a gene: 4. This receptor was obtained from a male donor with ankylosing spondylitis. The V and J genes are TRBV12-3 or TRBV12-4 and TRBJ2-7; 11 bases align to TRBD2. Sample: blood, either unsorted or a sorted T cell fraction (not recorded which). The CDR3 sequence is CASSLIASGGYEQYF. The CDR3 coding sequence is TGTGCCAGCAGTTTAATAGCTAGCGGGGGGTACGAGCAGTACTTC.